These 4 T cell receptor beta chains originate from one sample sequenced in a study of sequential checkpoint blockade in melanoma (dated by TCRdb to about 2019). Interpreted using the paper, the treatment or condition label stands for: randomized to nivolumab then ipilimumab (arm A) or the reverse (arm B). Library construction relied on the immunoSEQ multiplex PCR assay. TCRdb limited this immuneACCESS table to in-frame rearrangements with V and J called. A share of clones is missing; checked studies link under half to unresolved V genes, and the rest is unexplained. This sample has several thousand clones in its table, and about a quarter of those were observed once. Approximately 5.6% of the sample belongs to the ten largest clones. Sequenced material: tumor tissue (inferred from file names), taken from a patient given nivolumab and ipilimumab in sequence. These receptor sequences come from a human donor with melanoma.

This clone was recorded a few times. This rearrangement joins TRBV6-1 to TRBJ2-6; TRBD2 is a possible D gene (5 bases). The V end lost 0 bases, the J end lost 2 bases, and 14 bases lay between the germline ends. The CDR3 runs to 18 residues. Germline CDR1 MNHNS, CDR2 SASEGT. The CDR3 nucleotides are TGTGCCAGCAGTGAAGCGTGGCGGGCTCGGACTGGGGCCAACGTCCTGACTTTC. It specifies CASSEAWRARTGANVLTF.

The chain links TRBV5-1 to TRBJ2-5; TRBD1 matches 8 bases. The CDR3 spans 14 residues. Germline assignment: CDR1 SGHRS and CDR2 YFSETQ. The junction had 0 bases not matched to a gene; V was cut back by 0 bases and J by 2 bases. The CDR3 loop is CASSLGQGQETQYF. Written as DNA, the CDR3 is TGCGCCAGCAGCTTGGGACAGGGGCAAGAGACCCAGTACTTC.

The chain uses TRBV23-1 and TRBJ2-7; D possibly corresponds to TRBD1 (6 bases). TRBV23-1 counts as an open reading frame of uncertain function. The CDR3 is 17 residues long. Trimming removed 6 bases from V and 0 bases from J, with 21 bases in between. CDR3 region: CASSRAISDSVSYEQYF. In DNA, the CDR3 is TGCGCCAGCAGCCGAGCCATATCGGACAGCGTCTCCTACGAGCAGTACTTC.

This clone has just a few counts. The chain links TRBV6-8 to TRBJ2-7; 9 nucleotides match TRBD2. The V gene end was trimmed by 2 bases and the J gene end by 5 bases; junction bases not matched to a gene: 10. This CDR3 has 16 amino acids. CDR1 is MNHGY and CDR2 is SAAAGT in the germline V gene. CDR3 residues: CASSYGQGTSQHEQYF. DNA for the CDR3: TGTGCCAGCAGTTACGGCCAGGGGACTAGCCAACACGAGCAGTACTTC.